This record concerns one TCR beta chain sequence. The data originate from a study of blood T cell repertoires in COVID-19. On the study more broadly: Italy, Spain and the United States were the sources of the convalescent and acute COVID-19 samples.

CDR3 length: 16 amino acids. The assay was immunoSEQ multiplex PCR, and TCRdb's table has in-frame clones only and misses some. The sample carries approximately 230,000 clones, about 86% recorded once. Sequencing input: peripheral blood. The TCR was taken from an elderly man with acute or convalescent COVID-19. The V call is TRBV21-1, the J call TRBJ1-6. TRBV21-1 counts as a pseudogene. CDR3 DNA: TGTGCCAGCAGCTCCTCTGATAGCGGTTTAGTTGTCCCCCTCCACTTT. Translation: CASSSSDSGLVVPLHF.